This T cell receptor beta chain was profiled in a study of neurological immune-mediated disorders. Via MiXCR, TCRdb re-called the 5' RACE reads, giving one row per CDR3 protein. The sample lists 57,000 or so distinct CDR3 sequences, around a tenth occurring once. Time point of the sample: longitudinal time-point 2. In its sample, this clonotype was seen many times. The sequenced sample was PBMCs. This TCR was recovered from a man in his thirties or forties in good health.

CDR3 nucleotide sequence: TGCAGTGCTAGAGGGTTTGTAGGCGTCCCATCCCAAGAGACCCAGTACTTC. The encoded protein is CSARGFVGVPSQETQYF. J is TRBJ2-5 and V is TRBV20-1; the D is unclear. The CDR3 is 17 residues long. Trimming pared 1 base from V and 1 base from J, leaving 19 bases between. CDR1 and CDR2 from the germline V gene are DFQATT and SNEGSKA (reference sequence).